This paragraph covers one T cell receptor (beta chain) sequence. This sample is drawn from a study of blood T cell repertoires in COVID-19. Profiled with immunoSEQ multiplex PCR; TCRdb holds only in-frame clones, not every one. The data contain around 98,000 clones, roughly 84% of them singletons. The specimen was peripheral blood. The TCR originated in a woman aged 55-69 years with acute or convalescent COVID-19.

The CDR3: CASSSYTEAFF. The CDR3 DNA reads as TGTGCCAGCAGCTCCTACACTGAAGCTTTCTTT. The chain combines TRBV11-2 with TRBJ1-1, with D hard to call. Trimming cost V 4 bases and J 3 bases, with 3 bases left between them. CDR3 length equals 11 residues. Germline CDR1 SGHAT, CDR2 FQNNGV.